The present T cell receptor beta chain was sequenced within a study of human T cells and chemical hapten exposure. Across the whole study: TCR yields differed between samples (mainly from small differences in pooled library volume).

The V and J ends lost 2 bases and 7 bases, in that order; junction bases with no gene match: 9. In germline, CDR1 is SGDLS, CDR2 YYNGEE. This CDR3 spans 15 amino acids. Unfractionated whole blood was the source of the extracted total RNA. For the library, individual cDNA molecules each received unique molecular identifiers. Study processing details: A per-sample median of roughly 96,000 TCRs was observed, with a range of about 23,224 to 700,000. TCRdb itself ran the 5' RACE reads through MiXCR, one entry per CDR3 protein. TCRdb, not the original authors, processed these V and J calls. Of 130,000 or so distinct CDR3 sequences listed, roughly 4% were seen once; the top ten hold 1.3% to 1.5%.

The source of this sequence is a female donor in good health. V usage is TRBV9 and J usage is TRBJ1-3; 7 bases agree with TRBD1. The CDR3: CASSVEGGRGNTIYF. The CDR3 DNA is TGTGCCAGCAGCGTGGAAGGGGGCAGGGGGAACACCATATATTTT.